This is a list of T cell receptor beta chains from one sample in a study of cytomegalovirus exposure and HLA in healthy donors. TCRdb's copy holds only in-frame clones and misses some; the assay was immunoSEQ multiplex PCR. The table includes 150,000 to 200,000 clones, roughly nine tenths detected once. Sequencing input: PBMCs. The receptors here all came from a woman younger than 30 in good health and CMV-seropositive. CDR3s include the opening cysteine and the closing phenylalanine or tryptophan. Fields, in order: D gene, clone size, CDR3 length, J gene, V gene, CDR3 protein, CDR3 DNA. D genes are given only for firm matches. Not all rows give a size; the values are once, few, many and, for expanded clones, a class.

NA NA 17 TRBJ1-2 TRBV5-5 CASSPRGLPASNDGYTF TGTGCCAGCAGCCCACGGGGACTGCCTGCCTCTAATGATGGCTACACCTTC
NA NA 14 TRBJ1-2 TRBV28 CASSSHRALYGYTF TGTGCCAGCAGTTCGCACAGGGCCCTCTATGGCTACACCTTC
TRBD2 NA 15 TRBJ2-7 TRBV6-6 CASSLHTGGSYEQYF TGTGCCAGCAGTCTTCATACGGGAGGATCCTACGAGCAGTACTTC
NA once 21 TRBJ1-1 TRBV30 CAWRSRDSRSYRSRVNTEAFF TGTGCCTGGAGGAGTCGGGACTCCAGGTCCTACAGGTCACGGGTGAACACTGAAGCTTTCTTT
TRBD1 few 13 TRBJ1-1 TRBV19 CASSPSGGTEAFF TGTGCCAGTAGTCCCTCAGGGGGAACTGAAGCTTTCTTT
TRBD1 NA 15 TRBJ2-7 TRBV7-9 CASSPRTGGMNEQYF TGTGCCAGCAGCCCCCGGACAGGGGGAATGAACGAGCAGTACTTC
NA NA 14 TRBJ2-3 TRBV5-1 CASSLAGSTDTQYF TGCGCCAGCAGCCTGGCGGGGTCCACAGATACGCAGTATTTT
NA NA 14 TRBJ2-7 TRBV10-3 CAISPGTPPYEQYF TGTGCCATCAGTCCTGGGACTCCCCCCTACGAGCAGTACTTC
NA NA 13 TRBJ2-7 TRBV25-1 CASSSGHPYEQYF TGTGCCAGCAGTTCGGGACACCCCTACGAGCAGTACTTC
TRBD1 NA 15 TRBJ1-1 TRBV5-1 CASSRRQGYLAEAFF TGCGCCAGCAGCCGACGACAGGGATATCTCGCTGAAGCTTTCTTT
NA NA 16 TRBJ2-5 TRBV5-8 CASSLWRGPTQETQYF TGTGCCAGCAGCTTGTGGCGGGGGCCCACCCAAGAGACCCAGTACTTC
NA NA 13 TRBJ1-4 TRBV6-6 CASTLVERGKLFF TGTGCCAGCACCCTAGTGGAAAGGGGAAAACTGTTTTTT
NA NA 13 TRBJ2-4 TRBV6-1 CASSEAAGGIQYF TGTGCCAGCAGTGAAGCCGCAGGAGGCATTCAGTACTTC
NA NA 16 TRBJ2-1 TRBV4-3 CASSQDPAGYDNEQFF TGCGCCAGCAGCCAAGATCCAGCGGGCTATGACAATGAGCAGTTCTTC
NA NA 15 TRBJ2-1 TRBV5-1 CASSHSGGGPNEQFF TGCGCCAGCAGCCATAGCGGAGGGGGCCCCAATGAGCAGTTCTTC
TRBD2 NA 18 TRBJ2-1 TRBV28 CASSLGALAGGFYNEQFF TGTGCCAGCAGTTTAGGGGCCCTAGCGGGAGGGTTCTACAATGAGCAGTTCTTC
NA once 16 TRBJ2-5 TRBV5-6 CASSFGSTGRGQTQYF TGTGCCAGCAGCTTTGGATCGACCGGCAGGGGCCAGACCCAGTACTTC
NA NA 15 TRBJ2-5 TRBV11-2 CASSLEGLPGETQYF TGTGCCAGCAGCTTAGAGGGACTCCCAGGGGAGACCCAGTACTTC
NA NA 15 TRBJ1-5 TRBV6-5 CASSPGSGGNQPQHF TGTGCCAGCAGTCCGGGCAGCGGGGGCAATCAGCCCCAGCATTTT
NA NA 15 TRBJ1-4 TRBV7-9 CASSLGSLTNEKLFF TGTGCCAGCAGCTTGGGCAGCCTTACTAATGAAAAACTGTTTTTT
NA few 14 TRBJ1-1 TRBV4-2 CASSQDRDSSNAFF TGTGCCAGCAGCCAAGACCGGGACTCAAGTAATGCTTTCTTT
TRBD2 NA 13 TRBJ2-7 TRBV6-5 CASRPGTSREQYF TGTGCCAGCAGACCCGGGACTAGTAGGGAGCAGTACTTC
TRBD1 NA 17 TRBJ1-2 TRBV4-1 CASSQSPRDSINYGYTF TGCGCCAGCAGCCAGAGCCCCCGGGACAGTATTAACTATGGCTACACCTTC
TRBD1 few 15 TRBJ1-2 TRBV4-2 CASSQGETGLYGYTF TGTGCCAGCAGCCAAGGAGAGACAGGGCTCTATGGCTACACCTTC
TRBD1 NA 12 TRBJ1-1 TRBV5-5 CASGTGGTEAFF TGTGCCAGCGGGACAGGGGGCACTGAAGCTTTCTTT
TRBD2 once 16 TRBJ2-7 TRBV28 CASSLSGLAAFYEQYF TGTGCCAGCAGTTTATCCGGACTAGCGGCCTTCTACGAGCAGTACTTC
NA NA 14 TRBJ1-2 TRBV27 CASRQGARNYGYTF TGTGCCAGCAGGCAAGGGGCTCGTAACTATGGCTACACCTTC
TRBD2 NA 16 TRBJ2-7 TRBV2 CASRPTYLAGGYEQYF TGTGCCAGCAGGCCCACCTACCTAGCGGGAGGGTACGAGCAGTACTTC
NA NA 13 TRBJ1-5 TRBV19 CASSIGGEQPQHF TGTGCCAGTAGTATAGGTGGAGAACAGCCCCAGCATTTT
TRBD2 NA 16 TRBJ2-2 TRBV2 CASTGTSGGNTGELFF TGTGCCAGCACCGGGACTAGCGGGGGGAACACCGGGGAGCTGTTTTTT
TRBD1 once 12 TRBJ1-6 TRBV6-5 CASTTGASPLHF TGTGCCAGCACCACAGGGGCTTCGCCCCTCCACTTT
NA NA 14 TRBJ1-5 TRBV28 CASSLAGGNQPQHF TGTGCCAGCAGTTTGGCCGGGGGCAATCAGCCCCAGCATTTT
TRBD2 NA 15 TRBJ2-7 TRBV7-2 CASSKEPAGSYEQYF TGTGCCAGCAGTAAAGAGCCAGCGGGGTCCTACGAGCAGTACTTC
TRBD1 NA 16 TRBJ2-2 TRBV5-4 CASSLKGQGWPGELFF TGTGCCAGCAGCTTAAAGGGACAGGGTTGGCCCGGGGAGCTGTTTTTT
NA NA 14 TRBJ2-7 TRBV11-2 CASSSGGGPYEQYF TGTGCCAGCAGCTCGGGAGGGGGCCCCTACGAGCAGTACTTC
TRBD1 once 16 TRBJ1-5 TRBV2 CASSPRTGGRNQPQHF TGTGCCAGCAGTCCTCGGACAGGCGGGCGCAATCAGCCCCAGCATTTT
NA NA 16 TRBJ2-3 TRBV12-1 CASSWLAGGPEDTQYF TGTGCCAGCAGCTGGCTAGCGGGGGGGCCGGAGGATACGCAGTATTTT
NA NA 15 TRBJ1-2 TRBV6-4 CASSSRDGGLDGYTF TGTGCCAGCAGTTCCCGGGACGGCGGACTAGATGGCTACACCTTC
TRBD1 NA 15 TRBJ1-1 TRBV6-5 CASTILTGKDTEAFF TGTGCCAGCACCATTTTGACAGGGAAAGACACTGAAGCTTTCTTT
TRBD1 once 12 TRBJ2-7 TRBV27 CASGDRGYEQYF TGTGCCAGCGGGGACAGGGGTTACGAGCAGTACTTC
TRBD2 few 16 TRBJ2-1 TRBV18 CASSPLAGGSYNEQFF TGTGCCAGCTCACCCCTAGCGGGGGGCTCCTACAATGAGCAGTTCTTC
TRBD1 NA 15 TRBJ1-6 TRBV5-1 CASSLEGTVGSPLHF TGCGCCAGCAGCTTGGAAGGGACAGTCGGGTCACCCCTCCACTTT
NA NA 13 TRBJ2-1 TRBV6-5 CASSSGTYNEQFF TGTGCCAGCAGTTCGGGGACCTACAATGAGCAGTTCTTC
TRBD2 few 12 TRBJ2-1 TRBV25-1 CASSERASGQFF TGTGCCAGCAGTGAAAGGGCTAGCGGGCAATTCTTC
NA once 15 TRBJ2-2 TRBV6-1 CASSEIVEGSGELFF TGTGCCAGCAGTGAAATCGTTGAGGGATCCGGGGAGCTGTTTTTT
NA NA 12 TRBJ2-1 TRBV7-9 CASSQTGWGQFF TGTGCCAGCAGCCAAACAGGGTGGGGGCAGTTCTTC
NA NA 16 TRBJ1-2 TRBV5-6 CASSQGPVEINYGYTF TGTGCCAGCAGCCAGGGGCCTGTCGAGATTAACTATGGCTACACCTTC
TRBD2 NA 16 TRBJ2-3 TRBV11-2 CASSSVVAGVPDTQYF TGTGCCAGCAGCTCCGTCGTGGCGGGAGTCCCAGATACGCAGTATTTT
NA NA 14 TRBJ1-2 TRBV30 CAWSVSGGLFGYTF TGTGCCTGGAGTGTTTCCGGCGGCCTGTTCGGCTACACCTTC
NA NA 13 TRBJ1-2 TRBV7-9 CASSSSQGHGYTF TGTGCCAGCAGCTCCTCACAGGGTCACGGCTACACCTTC
TRBD1 once 15 TRBJ2-2 TRBV7-9 CASSPKGGLDGELFF TGTGCCAGCAGCCCAAAAGGGGGCCTTGACGGGGAGCTGTTTTTT